Listed below are T cell receptor beta chains from one sample, sequenced in a study of shared clonotypes between healthy human individuals. Generated by immunoSEQ multiplex PCR, the TCRdb table keeps only in-frame clones and is missing some. The sample consists of 80,000 to 100,000 clones, almost 70% of them appearing once. Sequencing was done on a sample of memory CD8+ T cells sorted from blood. The receptor source for this set is a man between 25 and 39 years old in good health. Each CDR3 is given with its conserved first and last residue. Fields, in order: V gene, J gene, CDR3 protein.

TRBV19	TRBJ1-3	CASSPAVRDRVICFWNTIYF
TRBV7-2	TRBJ2-7	CATGVSSVHEQYF
TRBV13	TRBJ2-7	CASSIGRLYEQYF
TRBV28	TRBJ2-7	CASSPPTGASYEQYF
TRBV6-5	TRBJ2-3	CATSGASGYTDTQYF
TRBV11-2	TRBJ2-1	CASTQGKNEQFF
TRBV6-1	TRBJ2-3	CASSARNPIDTQYF
TRBV7-9	TRBJ2-1	CASSANSYNEQFF
TRBV28	TRBJ2-5	CASAQETQYF
TRBV28	TRBJ2-2	CASSLPGEDTGELFF
TRBV18	TRBJ2-2	CASSPDRGNTGELFF
TRBV11-2	TRBJ1-1	CASSFPPVGGKGRFEAFF
TRBV29-1	TRBJ2-2	CSATLQGGNTGELFF
TRBV10-2	TRBJ2-7	CASRSLSYEQYF
TRBV9	TRBJ2-1	CASSSVGGVGEQFF
TRBV5-3	TRBJ2-1	CASRTPGLGNEQFF
TRBV11-2	TRBJ2-2	CASSSRAGELFF
TRBV2	TRBJ1-2	CASYRDSPIYGYTF
TRBV6-5	TRBJ2-7	CASSNGLTYEQYF
TRBV7-9	TRBJ1-3	CASSLGGRGSGNTIYF
TRBV6-5	TRBJ2-1	CASSTGTPRDEQFF
TRBV27	TRBJ1-2	CASSPGSAANYGYTF
TRBV7-2	TRBJ1-1	CASSRGTEAFF
TRBV11-2	TRBJ2-1	CASSLARLNEQFF
TRBV6-1	TRBJ2-2	CASSERLNTGELFF
TRBV28	TRBJ2-1	CASSLREVDNEQFF
TRBV4-1	TRBJ1-1	CASSQEDIRTEAFF
TRBV18	TRBJ2-2	CASSPMTGGGLAEHTGELFF
TRBV19	TRBJ2-7	CASSRTLGQSYEQYF
TRBV15	TRBJ2-3	CATSREAGGGDTQYF
TRBV5-8	TRBJ2-7	CASSVGRYYEQYF
TRBV4-3	TRBJ1-5	CASSRSPQGSNQPQHF
TRBV30	TRBJ2-1	CAWSLGGSSYNEQFF
TRBV29-1	TRBJ2-1	CSVDLRGGRPNEQFF
TRBV9	TRBJ1-4	CASSVGAGNEKLFF
TRBV14	TRBJ1-1	CASSPTGRTEAFF
TRBV14	TRBJ2-5	CASSSGLFETQYF
TRBV5-4	TRBJ2-2	CASSLTLAGNTGELFF
TRBV7-8	TRBJ2-5	CASSLSLAVETQYF
TRBV4-1	TRBJ2-7	CASSQLTSGIRYF
TRBV6-6	TRBJ1-4	CASSYLGGRGEKLFF